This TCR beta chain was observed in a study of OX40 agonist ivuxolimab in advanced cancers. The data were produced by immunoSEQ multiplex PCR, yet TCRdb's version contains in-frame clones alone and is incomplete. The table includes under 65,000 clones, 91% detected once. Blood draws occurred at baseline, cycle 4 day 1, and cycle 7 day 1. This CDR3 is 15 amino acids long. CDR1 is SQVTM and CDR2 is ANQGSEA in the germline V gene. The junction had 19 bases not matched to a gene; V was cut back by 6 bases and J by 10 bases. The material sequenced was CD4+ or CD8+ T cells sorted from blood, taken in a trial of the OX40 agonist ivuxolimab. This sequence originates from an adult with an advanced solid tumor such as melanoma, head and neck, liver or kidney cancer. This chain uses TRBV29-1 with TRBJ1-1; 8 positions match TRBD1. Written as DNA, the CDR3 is TGCAGCGTCCCCCGCTCCCGAGGTCAGGGGGCGGGAGCTTTCTTT. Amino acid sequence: CSVPRSRGQGAGAFF.